Below are 10 T cell receptor beta chains sequenced from a single sample in a study of T-cell memory formation after mild COVID-19 (dated by TCRdb to the early 2020s). The library was generated by 5' RACE. Sequencing was performed on an Illumina NovaSeq 6000. TCRdb reprocessed the public reads (quality trimming at Q25 with fastp, clone calling with MiXCR) and kept in-frame beta chains. Rows are unified per CDR3 protein, each entry keeping the most common DNA and genes. In this sample the table shows about 57,000 distinct CDR3 sequences, roughly an eighth of which occur a single time. In total, the top ten clones hold roughly a quarter of the sample. Sequencing used PBMCs or a T cell subset sorted from them (not recorded which). The receptors derive from a man aged 18 to 30 who had mild COVID-19 (a few samples of this study predate the infection). The sample titles of this study are shuffled in the database, so cell type and time point are left out; the donor was told from shared clones.

The rearrangement uses TRBV21-1 and TRBJ2-7. TRBV21-1 is assigned pseudogene status. CDR3 size: 14 residues. The CDR3 nucleotides read TGTGCCAGCAGCAAGGACGAGGGCTCCTACGAGCAGTACTTC. Its protein is CASSKDEGSYEQYF.

The chain is built from TRBV7-2 and TRBJ1-5; D remains ambiguous. This CDR3 is built from 12 residues. V gave up 3 bases and J gave up 3 bases, with 3 bases separating them. Germline CDR1 is SGHTA and CDR2 is FQGNSA. The CDR3 spells CASSFFNQPQHF. CDR3 nucleotide sequence: TGTGCCAGCAGCTTCTTCAATCAGCCCCAGCATTTT.

The chain combines TRBV5-1 with TRBJ2-1; possible D gene TRBD2, 7 bases. The V gene's germline CDR1 is SGHRS and CDR2 YFSETQ. This CDR3 has 16 amino acids. V dropped 0 bases and J dropped 6 bases, with 16 bases sitting between them. The CDR3 reads CASSLVGGGAPNEQFF. DNA of the CDR3: TGCGCCAGCAGCTTGGTTGGAGGGGGGGCGCCCAATGAGCAGTTCTTC. Combining the CDR3 with reference TRBV5-1 and TRBJ2-1 gives the whole variable domain KAGVTQTPRYLIKTRGQQVTLSCSPISGHRSVSWYQQTPGQGLQFLFEYFSETQRNKGNFPGRFSGRQFSNSRSEMNVSTLELGDSALYLCASSLVGGGAPNEQFFGPGTRLTVL.

This clonotype has a handful of counts. The CDR3 nucleotides read TGCGCCAGCAGCTTGGCCCGGACAAACTATGGCTACACCTTC. This gives the protein CASSLARTNYGYTF. V usage is TRBV5-1 and J usage is TRBJ1-2; possibly TRBD1 for D (5 bases). The CDR3 is made up of 14 amino acids. V lost 0 bases and J 2 bases, leaving 8 bases between the germline ends. Per germline, CDR1 SGHRS and CDR2 YFSETQ. Looking up the rest from reference TRBV5-1 and TRBJ1-2 gives the full variable domain: KAGVTQTPRYLIKTRGQQVTLSCSPISGHRSVSWYQQTPGQGLQFLFEYFSETQRNKGNFPGRFSGRQFSNSRSEMNVSTLELGDSALYLCASSLARTNYGYTFGSGTRLTVV.

The CDR3, as DNA: TGTGCCAGCTGTTACAGTAGCAATCAGCCCCAGCATTTT. Protein product: CASCYSSNQPQHF. This chain connects TRBV12-3 or TRBV12-4 to TRBJ1-5; D is ambiguous. With 8 bases removed from V and 0 bases from J, the gap between germline ends came to 8 bases. The CDR3 consists of 13 residues.

About this clonotype itself: A read error may produce the germline difference seen at one junction end. This chain connects TRBV27 to TRBJ2-1; D ambiguous. CDR3 length equals 12 residues. The germline CDR1 and CDR2 sequences are MNHEY and SMNVEV (reference sequence). The CDR3 spells CASSLTGRQHLF. The CDR3 nucleotides are TGTGCCAGCAGTTTAACTGGGCGCCAGCATCTCTTC.

V and J are TRBV12-3 or TRBV12-4 and TRBJ1-1; D gene ambiguous. The V and J ends lost 0 bases and 7 bases respectively, with 9 bases between them. This CDR3 contains 13 residues. The CDR3 loop is CASSLALSREAFF. The DNA for the CDR3 is TGTGCCAGCAGTTTAGCGCTTAGTCGTGAAGCTTTCTTT.

V and J are TRBV19 and TRBJ2-1; D gene uncertain. Germline assignment: CDR1 LNHDA and CDR2 SQIVND (reference sequence). There are 12 residues in the CDR3. Trimming removed 2 bases from V and 7 bases from J, with 6 bases in between. CDR3 nucleotides: TGTGCCAGTAGTATATTTAGGAATGAGCAGTTCTTC. Its translation is CASSIFRNEQFF.

V and J are TRBV14 and TRBJ2-5; D may be TRBD2 (5 bases). The CDR3 runs 15 residues. The germline V gene has CDR1 SGHDN and CDR2 FVKESK. The V end lost 0 bases, the J end lost 5 bases, and 13 bases lay between the germline ends. The CDR3 loop reads CASSQEEEGSETQYF. The CDR3 DNA reads as TGTGCCAGCAGCCAAGAGGAGGAAGGGTCGGAGACCCAGTACTTC.

This sequence joins TRBV7-9 and TRBJ2-5; 7 nucleotides match TRBD1. The CDR3 length is 16 residues. CDR1 SEHNR and CDR2 FQNEAQ come from the germline V gene (reference sequence). V lost 1 base to trimming and J lost 2 bases; unmatched junction nucleotides: 7. CDR3: CASSLGDRVPQETQYF. The CDR3 DNA follows: TGTGCCAGCAGCTTAGGCGACAGGGTCCCTCAAGAGACCCAGTACTTC.